The 24 T cell receptor beta chains below all came from one sample that was sequenced in a study of blood T cell repertoires in COVID-19. The repertoire was sequenced with immunoSEQ multiplex PCR; TCRdb's copy has only in-frame clones and lacks some. Here the sample spans approximately 71,000 clones, 65% to 80% being singletons. Specimen: peripheral blood. Receptors originate from a man in his sixties with active or convalescent COVID-19.

There are a few counts of this clone. Other DNA sequences from this sample encode an identical CDR3 as well. V gene TRBV5-1 combines with J gene TRBJ2-2; D not resolved. CDR1 is SGHRS and CDR2 is YFSETQ in the germline V gene. CDR3 length equals 14 residues. The ends were cut back, 0 bases at V and 1 base at J, with 4 bases in the middle. CDR3 sequence: CASSLAGNTGELFF. As DNA, the CDR3 is TGCGCCAGCAGCTTGGCAGGGAACACCGGGGAGCTGTTTTTT.

The chain couples TRBV5-6 to TRBJ2-7; TRBD2 agrees at 9 bases. The ends lost 0 bases at V and 2 bases at J; junction bases unmatched: 3. Germline V gene lookup returns CDR1 SGHDT and CDR2 YYEEEE. The CDR3 covers 15 residues. The CDR3 protein is CASSLGRGGTYEQYF. The CDR3 DNA follows: TGTGCCAGCAGCTTGGGGCGGGGGGGCACCTACGAGCAGTACTTC. The full variable domain, in which reference TRBV5-6 and TRBJ2-7 provide the parts outside the CDR3, is DAGVTQSPTHLIKTRGQQVTLRCSPKSGHDTVSWYQQALGQGPQFIFQYYEEEERQRGNFPDRFSGHQFPNYSSELNVNALLLGDSALYLCASSLGRGGTYEQYFGPGTRLTVT.

The chain combines TRBV12-3 or TRBV12-4 with TRBJ1-5; the D gene is possibly TRBD1 (6 bases). There are 13 residues in the CDR3. The ends were cut back, 7 bases at V and 4 bases at J, with 11 bases in the middle. The CDR3 DNA is TGTGCCAGCACCGGACAGTCAAATCAGCCCCAGCATTTT. This encodes CASTGQSNQPQHF.

This clone appeared a few times. The chain employs TRBV6-6 and TRBJ2-1, with 15 bases that match TRBD2. This CDR3 has 22 amino acids. Germline assignment: CDR1 MNHNY and CDR2 SVGAGI (reference sequence). V shed 5 bases, J shed 1 base, and the junction held 18 bases outside the gene matches. CDR3 loop: CASSPSGTSGGLVIRSYNEQFF. The DNA of the CDR3 is TGTGCCAGCAGTCCTTCCGGGACTAGCGGGGGGCTCGTTATTCGTTCCTACAATGAGCAGTTCTTC.

The gene calls are TRBV7-2 and TRBJ1-4; 9 bases line up with TRBD1. V dropped 2 bases and J dropped 8; count of bases not matched to a gene: 6. This CDR3 is 15 amino acids long. The germline CDR1 and CDR2 sequences are SGHTA and FQGNSA. Here the CDR3 reads CASSLTGQGHEKLFF. The CDR3 bases are TGTGCCAGCAGCTTAACGGGACAGGGTCACGAAAAACTGTTTTTT.

The J gene is TRBJ1-4, the V gene TRBV3-1 (or the pseudogene TRBV3-2), with D perhaps matching TRBD1 (6 bases). The CDR3 spans 16 residues. The V end was cut by 4 bases, the J end by 3 bases, with 15 bases between. Germline loops: CDR1 LGHDT, CDR2 YNNKEL (reference sequence). Written as DNA, the CDR3 is TGTGCCAGCAGCCCAAGAAACACAGGGTCTAATGAAAAACTGTTTTTT. Residues: CASSPRNTGSNEKLFF.

CDR3 in DNA: TGTGCCAGCTCCCTCCAGGGCTCTGGAAACACCATATATTTT. Protein: CASSLQGSGNTIYF. The genes are TRBV18 and TRBJ1-3; TRBD1 might be the D (5 bases). The ends were cut back, 6 bases at V and 0 bases at J, with 9 bases in the middle. Germline-derived CDR1 and CDR2 are KGHSH and LQKENI. The CDR3 is 14 residues long.

This clone occurred a few times. The V call is TRBV18, the J call TRBJ2-7; unclear D gene. The CDR3 is made up of 14 amino acids. Trimming shortened V by 0 bases and J by 0 bases, and 6 bases separated the two germline ends. CDR1 is KGHSH, CDR2 LQKENI, per germline. CDR3 protein: CASSPPPGSYEQYF. In DNA form, the CDR3 reads TGTGCCAGCTCACCACCCCCAGGCTCCTACGAGCAGTACTTC.

V usage is TRBV11-2 and J usage is TRBJ2-5; 11 bases align to TRBD2. CDR1 is SGHAT and CDR2 is FQNNGV in the germline V gene. Trimming at V came to 5 bases and at J to 2 bases, leaving 4 bases not matched to a gene. The CDR3 runs 15 residues. CDR3 region: CASSPGLAEQETQYF. The DNA of the CDR3 is TGTGCCAGCAGCCCGGGACTAGCGGAGCAAGAGACCCAGTACTTC.

This rearrangement joins TRBV15 to TRBJ1-6, with 10 nucleotides matching TRBD1. CDR1 LNHNV and CDR2 YYDKDF come from the germline V gene (reference sequence). The CDR3 totals 18 residues. The ends lost 5 bases at V and 1 base at J; junction bases unmatched: 8. CDR3 coding DNA: TGTGCCACCAGCGGCGGGACAGGGGTTGCTTCCTATAATTCACCCCTCCACTTT. Translation gives CATSGGTGVASYNSPLHF.

The chain joins TRBV3-1 (or the pseudogene TRBV3-2) to TRBJ1-5, with 9 bases fitting TRBD1. Germline V CDR1 and CDR2: LGHDT, YNNKEL (reference sequence). Trimming took 2 bases from V and 6 from J; bases not matched to a gene: 8. The CDR3 length is 16 residues. In DNA, the CDR3 is TGTGCCAGCAGCCAAAATTTAGGGGGACAGGGTCAGCCCCAGCATTTT. Translated, it gives CASSQNLGGQGQPQHF.

V and J are TRBV28 and TRBJ2-7; TRBD2 matches 8 bases. CDR3 length: 12 residues. Germline V gives CDR1 MDHEN, CDR2 SYDVKM. Trimming at V came to 6 bases and at J to 13 bases, leaving 11 bases not matched to a gene. CDR3 sequence: CASRRPGGDDYF. As DNA, the CDR3 is TGTGCCAGCAGGCGCCCCGGGGGGGACGACTACTTC.

The chain has TRBV5-5 and TRBJ2-7, with D possibly TRBD2 on 6 matching bases. The CDR3 is made up of 14 amino acids. The V gene's germline CDR1 is SGHKS and CDR2 YYEKEE (reference sequence). Trimming removed 0 bases from V and 4 bases from J, with 11 bases in between. The DNA for the CDR3 is TGTGCCAGCAGCTTGGGTTACGGAGGGTACGAGCAGTACTTC. The encoded protein is CASSLGYGGYEQYF.

This chain uses TRBV15 with TRBJ1-4, with 8 bases fitting TRBD1. Germline CDR1 is LNHNV and CDR2 is YYDKDF (reference sequence). The CDR3 is made up of 16 amino acids. V shed 1 base, J shed 4 bases, and the junction held 5 bases outside the gene matches. The CDR3 reads CATSRGQGARNEKLFF. As DNA, the CDR3 is TGTGCCACCAGCAGAGGGCAGGGGGCTCGTAATGAAAAACTGTTTTTT.

This clone was observed once. The chain joins TRBV29-1 to TRBJ1-1; unclear D gene. Germline lookup yields CDR1 SQVTM and CDR2 ANQGSEA. This CDR3 spans 13 amino acids. V shed 7 bases and J shed 0 bases, with 12 bases lying between them. The CDR3 loop reads CSAAVAMNTEAFF. CDR3 bases: TGCAGCGCCGCAGTGGCCATGAACACTGAAGCTTTCTTT.

The V gene is TRBV15, the J gene TRBJ1-2; 8 nucleotides match TRBD1. Germline V CDR1 and CDR2: LNHNV, YYDKDF (reference sequence). The CDR3 length is 13 residues. V lost 5 bases, J lost 2 bases, and 1 base stayed unmatched. CDR3 sequence (DNA): TGTGCCACCAGCCGGGACAGGAACTATGGCTACACCTTC. Amino acid sequence: CATSRDRNYGYTF.

V is TRBV19 and J is TRBJ2-3; D perhaps matches TRBD2 (5 bases). Trimming cost V 5 bases and J 0 bases, with 9 bases left between them. This CDR3 contains 14 residues. Germline V lookup: CDR1 LNHDA, CDR2 SQIVND (reference sequence). CDR3 in DNA: TGTGCCAGTAGTGGACTGACGAGCACAGATACGCAGTATTTT. Its translation is CASSGLTSTDTQYF.

The chain is built from TRBV30 and TRBJ2-3, with 8 bases identical to TRBD2. The J segment lost 1 base and the V segment lost 0 bases, leaving 3 bases of the junction unmatched. The germline gives CDR1 GTSNPN, CDR2 SVGIG (reference sequence). The CDR3 has 15 residues. CDR3 sequence: CAWSVPAGGTDTQYF. CDR3 nucleotide sequence: TGTGCCTGGAGTGTACCAGCGGGGGGCACAGATACGCAGTATTTT. Supplemented by reference TRBV30 and TRBJ2-3, the full variable domain reads SQTIHQWPATLVQPVGSPLSLECTVEGTSNPNLYWYRQAAGRGLQLLFYSVGIGQISSEVPQNLSASRPQDRQFILSSKKLLLSDSGFYLCAWSVPAGGTDTQYFGPGTRLTVL.

Relative to its sample, this clone is medium-sized. The chain employs TRBV28 and TRBJ2-2, with a weak D call TRBD1 (5 bases). V was trimmed by 2 bases and J by 5 bases, leaving 6 bases between them. In germline, CDR1 is MDHEN, CDR2 SYDVKM. The length of the CDR3 is 13 residues. The CDR3 loop is CASSLRGTGELFF. DNA of the CDR3: TGTGCCAGCAGTTTAAGGGGAACCGGGGAGCTGTTTTTT.

The chain has TRBV9 and TRBJ2-2; 9 bases are shared with TRBD1. The CDR3 is 17 residues long. Germline trimming cut 0 bases from V and 10 bases from J; bases unmatched to any gene: 13. Germline V gene data show CDR1 as SGDLS and CDR2 as YYNGEE. The CDR3 sequence: CASSVGGTGPQRKELFF. DNA for the CDR3: TGTGCCAGCAGCGTAGGGGGGACAGGGCCCCAGCGGAAGGAGCTGTTTTTT. Variable domain in full (rest from reference TRBV9 and TRBJ2-2): DSGVTQTPKHLITATGQRVTLRCSPRSGDLSVYWYQQSLDQGLQFLIQYYNGEERAKGNILERFSAQQFPDLHSELNLSSLELGDSALYFCASSVGGTGPQRKELFFGEGSRLTVL.

V and J are TRBV5-5 and TRBJ1-5; a possible D gene is TRBD1 (5 bases). CDR3 length: 15 amino acids. Germline V lookup: CDR1 SGHKS, CDR2 YYEKEE (reference sequence). V gave up 0 bases and J gave up 2 bases, with 9 bases separating them. CDR3 DNA sequence: TGTGCCAGCAGCTTGGAGTGGGGCGGCAATCAGCCCCAGCATTTT. Residues: CASSLEWGGNQPQHF.

The V call is TRBV28, the J call TRBJ1-5, with 10 bases lining up with TRBD1. Germline values: CDR1 MDHEN, CDR2 SYDVKM. Unmatched junction bases numbered 2, after V lost 3 bases and J lost 6 bases. The CDR3 totals 14 residues. The CDR3 spells CASSLGQGIQPQHF. In DNA, the CDR3 is TGTGCCAGCAGTTTGGGACAGGGGATTCAGCCCCAGCATTTT.

This rearrangement joins TRBV3-1 (or the pseudogene TRBV3-2) to TRBJ1-6, with 8 nucleotides matching TRBD1. CDR3 length: 12 amino acids. The germline V gene has CDR1 LGHDT and CDR2 YNNKEL (reference sequence). Trimming took 4 bases from V and 11 from J; bases not matched to a gene: 1. CDR3 bases: TGTGCCAGCAGCCGACAGGGGACACCCCTCCACTTT. This codes for CASSRQGTPLHF.

The rearrangement joins TRBV2 to TRBJ2-5, with 7 bases lining up with TRBD1. The CDR3 length is 13 residues. J gave up 4 bases and V 10 bases, and 9 bases lay outside the gene matches. Germline lookup yields CDR1 SNHLY and CDR2 FYNNEI. The CDR3, as DNA: TGTGCCATGCAGGGGGTACGTTCAGAGACCCAGTACTTC. This sequence encodes CAMQGVRSETQYF.